This TCR beta chain was obtained from a study of blood T cell repertoires in COVID-19. Study details: Donors in the United States, Italy and Spain gave samples during acute or convalescent COVID-19. T cells, B-cell-depleted T cells, or PBMCs supplied cDNA or gDNA.

Authors' processing steps: Reference gene primer amplification in the assay estimated nucleated cell counts. Here immunoSEQ multiplex PCR was the method, and the copy in TCRdb shows in-frame clones only, minus some. V and J calls and clone size are as listed in that table; D and trimming were resolved from the DNA. Of about 200,000 clones in the sample, approximately 91% were seen once. The sequenced sample was peripheral blood. The sequence was collected from a man aged 18 to 30 with active or convalescent COVID-19.

CDR3 residues: CASSPNANQPQHF. The CDR3 nucleotides read TGTGCCAGCAGTCCTAATGCCAATCAGCCCCAGCATTTT. V and J are TRBV12-3 or TRBV12-4 and TRBJ1-5; no clear D. The CDR3 loop spans 13 amino acids. Trimming removed 5 bases from V and 3 bases from J, with 8 bases in between.